This T cell receptor (beta chain) is drawn from a study of blood T cells in healthy people across ages. Primers used in a second PCR of roughly 6 to 11 cycles were a sample-barcoded 5' primer and a J-beta primer mix. Every single cDNA molecule received a tag from a template-switch adaptor with 12 random nucleotides. TCRdb fed the 5' RACE reads into MiXCR, producing one record per CDR3 protein. The sample lists about 900,000 distinct CDR3 sequences, roughly 50% occurring once. This clonotype was picked up a small number of times. CDR3 length: 12 amino acids. Germline CDR1 reads DFQATT; CDR2 reads SNEGSKA (reference sequence).

The receptor's source is a man aged 30 to 45 in good health. The J gene is TRBJ2-7, the V gene TRBV20-1; TRBD1 aligns across 9 bases. The sample comprised blood. CDR3 loop: CSARDRVSEQYF. Here the CDR3 DNA reads TGCAGCGCCCGGGACAGGGTATCCGAGCAGTACTTC.